The rows below give T cell receptor beta chains drawn from one sample of a study of cytomegalovirus exposure and HLA in healthy donors. Method: immunoSEQ multiplex PCR; TCRdb's copy keeps in-frame clones and lacks some. This table has approximately 250,000 clones, roughly 84% appearing once. What was sequenced was PBMCs. The source is a girl aged 2-10 years in good health and CMV-seronegative. Both conserved end residues are part of each CDR3. D genes are given only for firm matches.

v_gene: TRBV19
j_gene: TRBJ2-7
d_gene: .
CDR3aa: CASSGQLIYEQYF

v_gene: TRBV5-4
j_gene: TRBJ2-1
d_gene: TRBD2
CDR3aa: CASSKSGSWANEQFF

v_gene: TRBV6-5
j_gene: TRBJ2-2
d_gene: .
CDR3aa: CASSYGIAVNTGELFF

v_gene: TRBV6-4
j_gene: TRBJ2-1
d_gene: TRBD2
CDR3aa: CASSDGTTSYNEQFF

v_gene: TRBV5-1
j_gene: TRBJ2-2
d_gene: TRBD2
CDR3aa: CASSLMGGDSNTGELFF

v_gene: TRBV19
j_gene: TRBJ1-1
d_gene: TRBD1
CDR3aa: CASSTGGWTEAFF

v_gene: TRBV11-2
j_gene: TRBJ1-6
d_gene: TRBD1
CDR3aa: CASSLRQGSSPLHF

v_gene: TRBV4-1
j_gene: TRBJ1-4
d_gene: .
CDR3aa: CASSQDTRVEKLFF

v_gene: TRBV10-3
j_gene: TRBJ2-2
d_gene: .
CDR3aa: CAISDYPNTGELFF

v_gene: TRBV5-8
j_gene: TRBJ2-5
d_gene: TRBD2
CDR3aa: CASSPYTPTSGGYF

v_gene: TRBV27
j_gene: TRBJ2-1
d_gene: TRBD2
CDR3aa: CASGMRGDSYNEQFF

v_gene: TRBV7-9
j_gene: TRBJ1-1
d_gene: .
CDR3aa: CASSPRGLPNTEAFF

v_gene: TRBV12-5
j_gene: TRBJ2-1
d_gene: TRBD2
CDR3aa: CASGPSRLAGASYNEQFF

v_gene: TRBV5-4
j_gene: TRBJ1-4
d_gene: .
CDR3aa: CASSSRQGGIEKLFF

v_gene: TRBV5-4
j_gene: TRBJ2-2
d_gene: TRBD2
CDR3aa: CASSRLAGRNTGELFF

v_gene: TRBV7-9
j_gene: TRBJ2-7
d_gene: .
CDR3aa: CASSLAPGQTYEQYF

v_gene: TRBV6-5
j_gene: TRBJ2-7
d_gene: .
CDR3aa: CASGGYEQYF

v_gene: TRBV7-9
j_gene: TRBJ2-7
d_gene: TRBD2
CDR3aa: CASSSISSGGPPRGQYF

v_gene: TRBV6-1
j_gene: TRBJ1-2
d_gene: .
CDR3aa: CASSEAGLGGYTF

v_gene: TRBV30
j_gene: TRBJ2-7
d_gene: .
CDR3aa: CAWTGAGYEQYF

v_gene: TRBV7-9
j_gene: TRBJ2-5
d_gene: TRBD2
CDR3aa: CASSLRTAGGPRETQYF

v_gene: TRBV15
j_gene: TRBJ1-3
d_gene: .
CDR3aa: CATSRAGSGNTIYF

v_gene: TRBV11-2
j_gene: TRBJ1-2
d_gene: TRBD1
CDR3aa: CASSFDRGYGYTF

v_gene: TRBV11-3
j_gene: TRBJ2-1
d_gene: TRBD1
CDR3aa: CASSLGTGVSNEQFF

v_gene: TRBV6-5
j_gene: TRBJ1-3
d_gene: TRBD1
CDR3aa: CASRPSGTAGNTIYF

v_gene: TRBV29-1
j_gene: TRBJ1-2
d_gene: .
CDR3aa: CSADGKDSYGYTF

v_gene: TRBV5-6
j_gene: TRBJ2-7
d_gene: .
CDR3aa: CASSFQGYEQYF

v_gene: TRBV29-1
j_gene: TRBJ2-1
d_gene: TRBD2
CDR3aa: CSVGPRGDSYNEQFF

v_gene: TRBV11-2
j_gene: .
d_gene: .
CDR3aa: CASSFQLAEQYF

v_gene: TRBV2
j_gene: TRBJ1-1
d_gene: TRBD1
CDR3aa: CASGIQGKNTEAFF

v_gene: TRBV7-9
j_gene: TRBJ1-2
d_gene: .
CDR3aa: CASSSSGWGYTF

v_gene: TRBV7-8
j_gene: TRBJ2-3
d_gene: TRBD2
CDR3aa: CASSGRLAGVNAVQYF

v_gene: TRBV6-6
j_gene: TRBJ1-4
d_gene: TRBD1
CDR3aa: CASSYHRGDEKLFF

v_gene: TRBV6-1
j_gene: TRBJ1-2
d_gene: .
CDR3aa: CASSDSSGIYGYTF

v_gene: TRBV7-3
j_gene: TRBJ2-6
d_gene: .
CDR3aa: CASSFGSGANVLTF

v_gene: TRBV6-6
j_gene: TRBJ2-7
d_gene: TRBD1
CDR3aa: CASSYRDRSSYEQYF